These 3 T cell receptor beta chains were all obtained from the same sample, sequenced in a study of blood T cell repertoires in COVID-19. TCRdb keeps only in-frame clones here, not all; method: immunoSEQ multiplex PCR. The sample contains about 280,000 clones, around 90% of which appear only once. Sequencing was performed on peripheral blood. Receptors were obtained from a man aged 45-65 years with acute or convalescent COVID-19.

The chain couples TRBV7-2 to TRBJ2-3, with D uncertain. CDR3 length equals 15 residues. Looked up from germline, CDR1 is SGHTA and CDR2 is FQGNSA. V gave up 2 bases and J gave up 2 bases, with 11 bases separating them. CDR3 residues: CASSLKTDHTDTQYF. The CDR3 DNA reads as TGTGCCAGCAGCTTAAAAACAGATCACACAGATACGCAGTATTTT.

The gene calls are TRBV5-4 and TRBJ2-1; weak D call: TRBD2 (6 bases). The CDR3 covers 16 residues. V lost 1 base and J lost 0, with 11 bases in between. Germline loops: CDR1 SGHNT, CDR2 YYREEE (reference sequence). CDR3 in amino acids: CASSLQGLGSYNEQFF. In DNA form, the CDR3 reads TGTGCCAGCAGCTTGCAGGGACTGGGCTCCTACAATGAGCAGTTCTTC.

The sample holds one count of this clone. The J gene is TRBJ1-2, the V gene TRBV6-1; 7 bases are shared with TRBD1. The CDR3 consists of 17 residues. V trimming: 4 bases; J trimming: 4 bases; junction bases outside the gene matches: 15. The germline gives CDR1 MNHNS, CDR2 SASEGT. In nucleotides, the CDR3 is TGTGCCAGCAGTGTTCCCCCGGGGACAGCCGACATCTATGGCTACACCTTC. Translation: CASSVPPGTADIYGYTF.